This T cell receptor (beta chain) stems from a study of CD8 T cells in Susac syndrome. Comment on this clonotype: Its specificity is unknown.

TEMRA cells were FACS-enriched, unlike CD8+ and CD4+ T cells, which were negatively isolated. Random hexamers primed reverse transcription of about 0.45 to 1 ug RNA. TCRdb ran MiXCR on the immunoSEQ multiplex PCR reads and lists one entry per CDR3 protein. The table lists 170,000 or so distinct CDR3 sequences, over 85% of them singletons. Findings and limits, study-wide: The study's TCR sequencing and HLA analysis covered a relatively small number of individuals, and the study acknowledged this.

J lost 4 bases, V lost 4 bases, and 10 bases had no gene match. Germline assignment: CDR1 LGHNA and CDR2 YSLEER. The CDR3 extends over 15 amino acids. The gene calls are TRBV4-3 and TRBJ2-7, with 7 bases aligning to TRBD1. This sequence was found in a human donor with multiple sclerosis. The sequencing input was CD4+ T cells from PBMCs. This CDR3 is CASSRDRVAGYEQYF. CDR3 bases: TGCGCCAGCAGCCGCGACAGGGTCGCCGGGTACGAGCAGTACTTC.